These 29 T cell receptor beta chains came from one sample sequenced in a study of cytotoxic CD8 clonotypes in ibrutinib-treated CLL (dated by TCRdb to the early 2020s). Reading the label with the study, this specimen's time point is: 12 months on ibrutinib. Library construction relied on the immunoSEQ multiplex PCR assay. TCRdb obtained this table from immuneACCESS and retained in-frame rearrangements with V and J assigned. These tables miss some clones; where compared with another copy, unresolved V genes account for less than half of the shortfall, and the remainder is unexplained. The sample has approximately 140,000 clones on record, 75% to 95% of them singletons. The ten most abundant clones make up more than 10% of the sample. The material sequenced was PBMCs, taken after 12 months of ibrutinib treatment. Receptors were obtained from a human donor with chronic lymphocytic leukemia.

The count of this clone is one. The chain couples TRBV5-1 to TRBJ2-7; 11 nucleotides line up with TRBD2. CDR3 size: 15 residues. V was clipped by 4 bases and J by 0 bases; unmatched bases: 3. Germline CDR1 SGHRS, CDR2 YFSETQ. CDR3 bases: TGCGCCAGCAGCGCCGGGACTAGCGGCTCCTACGAGCAGTACTTC. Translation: CASSAGTSGSYEQYF.

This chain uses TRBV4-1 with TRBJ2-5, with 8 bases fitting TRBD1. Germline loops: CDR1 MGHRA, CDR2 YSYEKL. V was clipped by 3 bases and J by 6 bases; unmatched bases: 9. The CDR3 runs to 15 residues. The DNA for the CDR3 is TGCGCCAGCAGCCAGGAAACAGGGGGAGGAAAGACCCAGTACTTC. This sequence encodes CASSQETGGGKTQYF.

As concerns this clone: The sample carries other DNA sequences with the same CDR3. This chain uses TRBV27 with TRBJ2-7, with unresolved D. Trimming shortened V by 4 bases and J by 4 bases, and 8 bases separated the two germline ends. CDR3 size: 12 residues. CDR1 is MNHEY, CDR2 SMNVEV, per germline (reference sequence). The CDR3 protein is CASSSSSYEQYF. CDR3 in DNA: TGTGCCAGCAGTTCTTCCTCTTACGAGCAGTACTTC.

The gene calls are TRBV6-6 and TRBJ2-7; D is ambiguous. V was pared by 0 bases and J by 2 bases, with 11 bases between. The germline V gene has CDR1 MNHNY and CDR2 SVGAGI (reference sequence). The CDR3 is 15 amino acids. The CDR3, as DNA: TGTGCCAGCAGTTACTCTCGGGTCGGAACCTACGAGCAGTACTTC. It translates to CASSYSRVGTYEQYF.

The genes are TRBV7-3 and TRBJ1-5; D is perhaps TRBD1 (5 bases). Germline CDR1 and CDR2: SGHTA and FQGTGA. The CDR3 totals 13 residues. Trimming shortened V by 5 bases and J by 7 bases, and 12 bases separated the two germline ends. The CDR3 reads CASSQDRGQPQHF. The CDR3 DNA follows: TGTGCCAGCAGCCAGGACCGGGGGCAGCCCCAGCATTTT.

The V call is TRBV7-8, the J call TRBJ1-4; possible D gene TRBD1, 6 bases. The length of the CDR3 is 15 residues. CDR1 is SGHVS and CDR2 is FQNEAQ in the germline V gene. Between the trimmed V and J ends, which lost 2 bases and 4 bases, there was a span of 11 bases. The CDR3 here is CASSLMGANNEKLFF. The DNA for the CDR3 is TGTGCCAGCAGCTTAATGGGGGCAAATAATGAAAAACTGTTTTTT.

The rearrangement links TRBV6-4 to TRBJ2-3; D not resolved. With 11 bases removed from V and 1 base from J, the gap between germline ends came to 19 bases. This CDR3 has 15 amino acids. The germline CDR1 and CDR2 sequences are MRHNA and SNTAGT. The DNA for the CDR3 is TGTGCCGGCCCTGTTAGGCGGCTCGGCACAGATACGCAGTATTTT. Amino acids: CAGPVRRLGTDTQYF.

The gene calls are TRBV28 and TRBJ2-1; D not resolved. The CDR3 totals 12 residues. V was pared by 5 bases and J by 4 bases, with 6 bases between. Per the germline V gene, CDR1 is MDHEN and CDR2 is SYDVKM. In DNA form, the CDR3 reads TGTGCCAGCAGTCTACTTTACAATGAGCAGTTCTTC. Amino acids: CASSLLYNEQFF.

The CDR3 region is CASSLQGYGYTF. CDR3 DNA: TGTGCCAGCAGCTTGCAAGGGTATGGCTACACCTTC. The V and J genes are TRBV5-8 and TRBJ1-2; no clear D. Germline CDR1 and CDR2: SGHTS and YDEGEE. CDR3 length: 12 residues. V was cut by 1 base and J by 5 bases, with 6 bases left in between.

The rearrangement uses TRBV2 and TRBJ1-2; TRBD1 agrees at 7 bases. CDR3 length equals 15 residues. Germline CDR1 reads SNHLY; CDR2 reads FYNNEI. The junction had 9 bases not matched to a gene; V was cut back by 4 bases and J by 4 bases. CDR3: CASSAQGEVGYGYTF. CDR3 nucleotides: TGTGCCAGCAGTGCCCAGGGGGAAGTAGGCTATGGCTACACCTTC.

The chain's CDR3 is CASTPGNTHNEQFF. CDR3 in DNA: TGTGCCAGCACCCCGGGCAATACCCACAATGAGCAGTTCTTC. The gene calls are TRBV25-1 and TRBJ2-1, with no clear D. The germline CDR1 and CDR2 sequences are MGHDK and SYGVNS. V was cut by 7 bases and J by 5 bases, with 15 bases left in between. This CDR3 has 14 residues.

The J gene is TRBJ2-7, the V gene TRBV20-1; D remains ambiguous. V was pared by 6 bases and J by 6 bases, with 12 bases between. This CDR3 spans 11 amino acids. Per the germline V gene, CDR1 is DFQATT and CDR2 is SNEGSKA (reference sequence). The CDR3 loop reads CSAPTRSEQYF. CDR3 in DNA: TGCAGTGCCCCCACCCGCAGCGAGCAGTACTTC.

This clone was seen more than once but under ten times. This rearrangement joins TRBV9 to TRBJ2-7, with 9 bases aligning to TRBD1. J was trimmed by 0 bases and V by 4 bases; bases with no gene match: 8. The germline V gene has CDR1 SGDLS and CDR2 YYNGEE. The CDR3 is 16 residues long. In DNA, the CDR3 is TGTGCCAGCAGCTCGGGTTGGGGACAGGGCTCCTACGAGCAGTACTTC. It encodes CASSSGWGQGSYEQYF. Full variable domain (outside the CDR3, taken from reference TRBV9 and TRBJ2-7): DSGVTQTPKHLITATGQRVTLRCSPRSGDLSVYWYQQSLDQGLQFLIQYYNGEERAKGNILERFSAQQFPDLHSELNLSSLELGDSALYFCASSSGWGQGSYEQYFGPGTRLTVT.

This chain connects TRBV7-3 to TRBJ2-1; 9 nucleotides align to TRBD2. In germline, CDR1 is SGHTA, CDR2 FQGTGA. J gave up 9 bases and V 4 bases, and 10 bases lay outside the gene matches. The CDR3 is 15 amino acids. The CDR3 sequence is CASSSTLGLAGEQFF. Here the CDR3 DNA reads TGTGCCAGCAGCTCTACATTGGGACTAGCTGGTGAGCAGTTCTTC.

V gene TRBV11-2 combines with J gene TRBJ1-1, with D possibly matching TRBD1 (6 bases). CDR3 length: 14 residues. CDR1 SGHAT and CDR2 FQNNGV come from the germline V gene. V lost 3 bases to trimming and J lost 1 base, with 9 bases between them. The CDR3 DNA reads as TGTGCCAGCAGCTTCAGGGGTTCGAACACTGAAGCTTTCTTT. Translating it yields CASSFRGSNTEAFF.

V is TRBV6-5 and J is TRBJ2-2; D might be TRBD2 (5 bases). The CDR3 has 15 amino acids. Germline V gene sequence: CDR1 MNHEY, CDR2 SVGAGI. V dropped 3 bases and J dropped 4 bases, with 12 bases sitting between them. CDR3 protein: CASSYWGDGTGELFF. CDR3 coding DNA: TGTGCCAGCAGTTATTGGGGAGATGGCACCGGGGAGCTGTTTTTT.

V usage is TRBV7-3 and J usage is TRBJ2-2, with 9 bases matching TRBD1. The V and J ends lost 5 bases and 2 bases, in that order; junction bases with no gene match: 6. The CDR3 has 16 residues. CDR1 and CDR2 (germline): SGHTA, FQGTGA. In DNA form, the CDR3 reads TGTGCCAGCAGCCCGCGGACAGGGGCCAACACCGGGGAGCTGTTTTTT. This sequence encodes CASSPRTGANTGELFF.

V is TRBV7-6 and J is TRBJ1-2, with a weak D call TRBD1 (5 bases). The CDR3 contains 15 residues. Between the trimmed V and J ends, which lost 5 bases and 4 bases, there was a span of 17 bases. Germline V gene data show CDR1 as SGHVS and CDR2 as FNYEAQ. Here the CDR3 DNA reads TGTGCCAGCAGCCAAGGGGAAAGGAGGGCCTATGGCTACACCTTC. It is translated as CASSQGERRAYGYTF.

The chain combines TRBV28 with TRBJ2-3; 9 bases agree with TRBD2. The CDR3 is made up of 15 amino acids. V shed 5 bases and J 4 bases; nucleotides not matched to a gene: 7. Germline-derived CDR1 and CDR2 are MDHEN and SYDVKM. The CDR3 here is CASSLSGSGSDTQYF. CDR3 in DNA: TGTGCCAGCAGTCTTAGCGGGAGTGGTTCAGATACGCAGTATTTT. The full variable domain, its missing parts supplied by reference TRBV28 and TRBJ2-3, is DVKVTQSSRYLVKRTGEKVFLECVQDMDHENMFWYRQDPGLGLRLIYFSYDVKMKEKGDIPEGYSVSREKKERFSLILESASTNQTSMYLCASSLSGSGSDTQYFGPGTRLTVL.

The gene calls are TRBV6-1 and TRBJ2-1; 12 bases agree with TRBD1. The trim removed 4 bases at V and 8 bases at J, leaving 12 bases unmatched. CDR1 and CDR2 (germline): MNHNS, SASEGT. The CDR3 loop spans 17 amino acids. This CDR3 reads CASSATSPGQGADEQFF. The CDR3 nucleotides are TGTGCCAGCAGTGCTACATCACCGGGACAGGGGGCAGATGAGCAGTTCTTC.

CDR3 residues: CASSFLGTSGNPEQYF. CDR3 sequence (DNA): TGTGCCAGCAGTTTCCTCGGGACTAGCGGGAATCCCGAGCAGTACTTC. The chain couples TRBV28 to TRBJ2-7; 13 bases map to TRBD2. The V and J ends lost 3 bases and 6 bases, in that order; junction bases with no gene match: 8. CDR3 size: 16 residues. Per germline, CDR1 MDHEN and CDR2 SYDVKM.

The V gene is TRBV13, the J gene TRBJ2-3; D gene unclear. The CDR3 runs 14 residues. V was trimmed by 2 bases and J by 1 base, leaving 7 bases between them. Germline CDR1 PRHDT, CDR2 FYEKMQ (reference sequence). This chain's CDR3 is CASSLFLGTDTQYF. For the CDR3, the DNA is TGTGCCAGCAGCTTATTTTTGGGCACAGATACGCAGTATTTT.

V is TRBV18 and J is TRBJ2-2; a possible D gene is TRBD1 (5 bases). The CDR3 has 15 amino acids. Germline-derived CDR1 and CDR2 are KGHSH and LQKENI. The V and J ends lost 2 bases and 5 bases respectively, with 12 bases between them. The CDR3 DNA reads TGTGCCAGCTCACCAACTCAAGGGGAAACCGGGGAGCTGTTTTTT. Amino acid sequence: CASSPTQGETGELFF.

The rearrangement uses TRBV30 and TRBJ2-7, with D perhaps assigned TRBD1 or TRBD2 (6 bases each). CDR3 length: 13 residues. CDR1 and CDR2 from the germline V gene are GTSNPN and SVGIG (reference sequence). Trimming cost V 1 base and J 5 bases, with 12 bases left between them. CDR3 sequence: CAWSEGGSDEQYF. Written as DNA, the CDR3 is TGTGCCTGGAGTGAGGGGGGCAGCGACGAGCAGTACTTC.

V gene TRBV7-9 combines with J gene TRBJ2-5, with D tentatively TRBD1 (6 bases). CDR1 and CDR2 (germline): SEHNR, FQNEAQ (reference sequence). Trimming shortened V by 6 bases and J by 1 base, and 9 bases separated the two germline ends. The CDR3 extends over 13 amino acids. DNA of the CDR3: TGTGCCAGCAGTCCAGGGGCCCAAGAGACCCAGTACTTC. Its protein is CASSPGAQETQYF. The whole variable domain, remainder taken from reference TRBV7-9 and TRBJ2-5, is DTGVSQNPRHKITKRGQNVTFRCDPISEHNRLYWYRQTLGQGPEFLTYFQNEAQLEKSRLLSDRFSAERPKGSFSTLEIQRTEQGDSAMYLCASSPGAQETQYFGPGTRLLVL.

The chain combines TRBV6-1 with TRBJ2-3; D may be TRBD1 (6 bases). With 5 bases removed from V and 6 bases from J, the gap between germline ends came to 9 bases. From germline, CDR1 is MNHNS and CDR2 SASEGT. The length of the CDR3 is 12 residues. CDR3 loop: CASSPTGDTQYF. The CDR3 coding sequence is TGTGCCAGCAGTCCAACAGGGGATACGCAGTATTTT.

CDR3 DNA: TGTGCCAGCAGTTTAGTCCGCGGCTTTGGAAATCAGCCCCAGCATTTT. Its translation: CASSLVRGFGNQPQHF. J is TRBJ1-5 and V is TRBV28; no definite D call. The V end was cut by 2 bases, the J end by 4 bases, with 15 bases between. In germline, CDR1 is MDHEN, CDR2 SYDVKM. This CDR3 comprises 16 residues. The complete variable domain, with remaining parts taken from reference TRBV28 and TRBJ1-5, reads DVKVTQSSRYLVKRTGEKVFLECVQDMDHENMFWYRQDPGLGLRLIYFSYDVKMKEKGDIPEGYSVSREKKERFSLILESASTNQTSMYLCASSLVRGFGNQPQHFGDGTRLSIL.

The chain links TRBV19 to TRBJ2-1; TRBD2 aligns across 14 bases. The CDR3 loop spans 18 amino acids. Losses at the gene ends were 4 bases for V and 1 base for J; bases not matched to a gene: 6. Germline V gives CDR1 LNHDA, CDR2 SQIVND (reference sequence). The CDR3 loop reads CASSRGLAGEGSYNEQFF. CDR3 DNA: TGTGCCAGTAGTAGGGGACTAGCGGGAGAAGGATCCTACAATGAGCAGTTCTTC.

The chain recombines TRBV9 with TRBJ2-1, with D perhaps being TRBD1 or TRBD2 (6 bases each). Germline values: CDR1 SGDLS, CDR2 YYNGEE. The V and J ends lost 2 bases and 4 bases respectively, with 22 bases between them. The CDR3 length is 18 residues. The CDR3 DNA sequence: TGTGCCAGCAGCGTTTGGGGGGCAGGGCCGGGCGAATACAATGAGCAGTTCTTC. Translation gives CASSVWGAGPGEYNEQFF.